The 18 T cell receptor beta chains reported below all come from one sample, sequenced in a study of vaccination effects on CD4 cells after COVID-19. Their antigens remain unidentified. The protocol was immunoSEQ multiplex PCR, while the TCRdb copy is restricted to in-frame clones and leaves out a portion. The table lists 35,000 to 40,000 clones, around 80% of them singletons, with under 2% in the top ten. Antigen-specific CD4+ T cells were expanded with viral peptide pools in the ViraFEST assay before sequencing. Having been cultured for roughly 11 days, the cells underwent CD4+ T cell isolation. Participants received two doses of either the BNT162b2 or mRNA-1273 vaccine. The source was CD4+ T cells from PBMCs cultured with HCoV-NL63 spike peptides, collected after COVID-19 vaccination. These receptors all come from a human donor who received a COVID-19 vaccine. Some clones in this sample may be carry-over from other donors' samples.

V usage is TRBV15 and J usage is TRBJ1-5, with 7 bases fitting TRBD1. This CDR3 is 15 amino acids long. Germline CDR1 and CDR2: LNHNV and YYDKDF (reference sequence). V shed 5 bases, J shed 7 bases, and the junction held 11 bases outside the gene matches. CDR3 region: CATSRHSQGDQPQHF. The CDR3 bases are TGTGCCACCAGCCGACACTCTCAGGGGGACCAGCCCCAGCATTTT.

The chain links TRBV6-5 to TRBJ1-5; 9 bases align to TRBD1. Germline assignment: CDR1 MNHEY and CDR2 SVGAGI. Trimming took 5 bases from V and 8 from J; bases not matched to a gene: 10. This CDR3 has 15 amino acids. In DNA form, the CDR3 reads TGTGCCAGCAGTCCGGGACAGGGTTTTCAAAAGCCCCAGCATTTT. The encoded protein is CASSPGQGFQKPQHF.

This sequence joins TRBV9 and TRBJ1-3; D is unclear. CDR1 SGDLS and CDR2 YYNGEE come from the germline V gene. V was trimmed by 0 bases and J by 4 bases, leaving 5 bases between them. The CDR3 is 13 amino acids. The CDR3 reads CASSVAGGNTIYF. The DNA for the CDR3 is TGTGCCAGCAGCGTAGCGGGCGGAAACACCATATATTTT.

CDR3 sequence: CASRTQGGGYTF. Written as DNA, the CDR3 is TGTGCCAGCAGGACTCAGGGAGGAGGCTACACCTTC. The chain has TRBV2 and TRBJ1-2; a possible D gene is TRBD1 (5 bases). V dropped 6 bases and J dropped 8 bases, with 13 bases sitting between them. Germline V gives CDR1 SNHLY, CDR2 FYNNEI. The CDR3 contains 12 residues.

The V gene is TRBV12-3 or TRBV12-4, the J gene TRBJ1-2; perhaps TRBD1 as D (6 bases). The CDR3 is 12 residues long. Trimming left V 8 bases short and J 8 bases short, with 15 bases between. Here the CDR3 DNA reads TGTGCCAGCCGTCAGGGGTGGTGGGGCTACACCTTC. Translation gives CASRQGWWGYTF.

In DNA form, the CDR3 reads TGTGCCAGTAGTATCAACAGGGGAGTGGGTCAGCCCCAGCATTTT. This translates into CASSINRGVGQPQHF. The rearrangement joins TRBV19 to TRBJ1-5; 7 positions match TRBD1. This CDR3 region has 15 residues. V was clipped by 3 bases and J by 6 bases; unmatched bases: 8. Germline values: CDR1 LNHDA, CDR2 SQIVND (reference sequence).

The chain combines TRBV7-2 with TRBJ2-4, with TRBD1 as a possible D gene (6 bases). The V and J ends lost 5 bases and 9 bases respectively, with 17 bases between them. Germline V gene lookup returns CDR1 SGHTA and CDR2 FQGNSA. The CDR3 extends over 14 amino acids. CDR3 sequence: CASSPSRDNVIQYF. The DNA of the CDR3 is TGTGCCAGCAGCCCAAGCCGGGACAATGTCATTCAGTACTTC.

This chain uses TRBV15 with TRBJ1-1, with 7 bases aligning to TRBD1. J lost 0 bases, V lost 5 bases, and 6 bases had no gene match. The CDR3 consists of 15 residues. Germline CDR1 reads LNHNV; CDR2 reads YYDKDF (reference sequence). CDR3 nucleotides: TGTGCCACCAGCGTGGGACAGCCCATGAACACTGAAGCTTTCTTT. It encodes CATSVGQPMNTEAFF.

This clone is a singleton in its sample. This rearrangement joins TRBV24-1 to TRBJ2-3; no reliable D call. The CDR3 has 15 amino acids. Germline CDR1 reads KGHDR; CDR2 reads SFDVKD. V was pared by 0 bases and J by 5 bases, with 11 bases between. The CDR3 DNA reads TGTGCCACCAGTGATTTGGACCCCACCGGAGATACGCAGTATTTT. Protein sequence: CATSDLDPTGDTQYF.

The J gene is TRBJ1-5, the V gene TRBV4-1; D not resolved. The CDR3 has 14 residues. Germline CDR1 is MGHRA and CDR2 is YSYEKL. The V gene lost 3 bases and the J gene lost 5 bases, with 11 bases spanning the gap. This chain's CDR3 is CASSQVGSYQPQHF. CDR3 DNA sequence: TGCGCCAGCAGCCAGGTAGGGTCCTATCAGCCCCAGCATTTT.

As DNA, the CDR3 is TGTGCCAGCAGCTTGTTTGGAGCTGGAAACACCATATATTTT. Protein: CASSLFGAGNTIYF. This chain joins TRBV5-4 and TRBJ1-3; D uncertain. V was pared by 1 base and J by 2 bases, with 7 bases between. The germline gives CDR1 SGHNT, CDR2 YYREEE (reference sequence). CDR3 size: 14 residues.

This clone was counted only a few times. This chain uses TRBV15 with TRBJ1-4; weak D call: TRBD1 (5 bases). With 1 base removed from V and 0 bases from J, the gap between germline ends came to 9 bases. There are 16 residues in the CDR3. Germline CDR1 and CDR2: LNHNV and YYDKDF (reference sequence). CDR3 bases: TGTGCCACCAGCAGAGGGGACGTTGCAACTAATGAAAAACTGTTTTTT. This translates into CATSRGDVATNEKLFF.

V gene TRBV18 combines with J gene TRBJ2-3, with D unclear. The CDR3 runs to 14 residues. V shed 2 bases and J shed 0 bases, with 6 bases lying between them. Germline V lookup: CDR1 KGHSH, CDR2 LQKENI. Here the CDR3 reads CASSPGVSTDTQYF. Here the CDR3 DNA reads TGTGCCAGCTCACCAGGGGTAAGCACAGATACGCAGTATTTT.

This clone was found a few times. This chain connects TRBV24-1 to TRBJ1-2; a possible D gene is TRBD1 (5 bases). The germline CDR1 and CDR2 sequences are KGHDR and SFDVKD. This CDR3 contains 15 residues. V was cut by 4 bases and J by 8 bases, with 19 bases left in between. CDR3 region: CATSDAAGTLGGYTF. Here the CDR3 DNA reads TGTGCCACCAGTGACGCTGCCGGGACCCTTGGGGGCTACACCTTC.

The chain employs TRBV7-2 and TRBJ2-1; the D is unclear. Per the germline V gene, CDR1 is SGHTA and CDR2 is FQGNSA. This CDR3 spans 13 amino acids. Trimming removed 1 base at V and 11 bases at J, with 12 bases between. CDR3 bases: TGTGCCAGCAGCTTAGACCCGGAGACGAAGCAGTTCTTC. Encoded protein: CASSLDPETKQFF.

This sequence joins TRBV18 and TRBJ2-5; no reliable D call. This CDR3 comprises 13 residues. Germline loops: CDR1 KGHSH, CDR2 LQKENI. Trimming took 0 bases from V and 5 from J, leaving 7 bases between them. CDR3 sequence (DNA): TGTGCCAGCTCACCACCAGTAGAGGAGACCCAGTACTTC. Encoded protein: CASSPPVEETQYF.

CDR3 DNA: TGTGCCAGCAGCCAAGCAGGGGATGGTACTGAAGCTTTCTTT. This codes for CASSQAGDGTEAFF. V usage is TRBV3-1 (or the pseudogene TRBV3-2) and J usage is TRBJ1-1, with D possibly matching TRBD1 (6 bases). The V end was cut by 1 base, the J end by 5 bases, with 11 bases between. Germline CDR1 reads LGHDT; CDR2 reads YNNKEL (reference sequence). The CDR3 runs to 14 residues.

This sequence joins TRBV3-1 (or the pseudogene TRBV3-2) and TRBJ1-6; tentative D call: TRBD1 (5 bases). The V end lost 0 bases, the J end lost 7 bases, and 13 bases lay between the germline ends. The CDR3 loop spans 16 amino acids. Germline CDR1 reads LGHDT; CDR2 reads YNNKEL (reference sequence). The CDR3 protein is CASSQEGAQKNSPLHF. In nucleotides, the CDR3 is TGTGCCAGCAGCCAAGAAGGGGCCCAGAAGAATTCACCCCTCCACTTT.